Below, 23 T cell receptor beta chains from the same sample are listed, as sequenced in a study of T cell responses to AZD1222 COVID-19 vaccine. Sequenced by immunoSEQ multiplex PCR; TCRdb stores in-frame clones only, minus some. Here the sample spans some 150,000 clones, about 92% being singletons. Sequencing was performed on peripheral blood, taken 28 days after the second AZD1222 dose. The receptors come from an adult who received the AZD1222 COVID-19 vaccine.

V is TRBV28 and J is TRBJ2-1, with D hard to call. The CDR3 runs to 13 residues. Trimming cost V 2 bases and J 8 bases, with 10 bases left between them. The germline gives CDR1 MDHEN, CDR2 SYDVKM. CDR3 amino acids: CASSLRFNHEQFF. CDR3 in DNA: TGTGCCAGCAGTTTAAGGTTTAACCATGAGCAGTTCTTC.

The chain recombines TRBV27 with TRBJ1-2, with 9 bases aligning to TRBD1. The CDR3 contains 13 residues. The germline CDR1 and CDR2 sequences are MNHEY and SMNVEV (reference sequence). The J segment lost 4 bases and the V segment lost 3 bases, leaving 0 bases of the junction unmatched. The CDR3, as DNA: TGTGCCAGCAGTTTGACAGGGGGCTATGGCTACACCTTC. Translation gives CASSLTGGYGYTF.

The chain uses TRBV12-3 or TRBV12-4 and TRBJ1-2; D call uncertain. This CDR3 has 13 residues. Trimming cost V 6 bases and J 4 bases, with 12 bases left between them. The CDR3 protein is CASSPGRVYGYTF. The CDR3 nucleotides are TGTGCCAGCAGCCCCGGGAGGGTCTATGGCTACACCTTC.

CDR3 sequence (DNA): TGCGCCAGCAGCCAAGACATAGGGAATCCTAGCGAGCAGTACTTC. It is translated as CASSQDIGNPSEQYF. V usage is TRBV4-1 and J usage is TRBJ2-7; no definite D call. The germline V gene has CDR1 MGHRA and CDR2 YSYEKL. This CDR3 is built from 15 residues. V lost 0 bases and J lost 6, with 15 bases in between.

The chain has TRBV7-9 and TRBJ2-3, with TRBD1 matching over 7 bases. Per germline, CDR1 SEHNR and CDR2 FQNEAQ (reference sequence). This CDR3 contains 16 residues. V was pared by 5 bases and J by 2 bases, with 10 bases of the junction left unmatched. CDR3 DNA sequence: TGTGCCAGCAGCGAATACAGGGGCCCCATCACAGATACGCAGTATTTT. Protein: CASSEYRGPITDTQYF.

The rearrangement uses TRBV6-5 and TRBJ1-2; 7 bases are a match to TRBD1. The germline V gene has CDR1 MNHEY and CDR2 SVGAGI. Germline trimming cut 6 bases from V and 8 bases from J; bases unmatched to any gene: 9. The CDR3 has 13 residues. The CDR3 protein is CASSNEGARGYTF. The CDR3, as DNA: TGTGCCAGCAGCAACGAGGGGGCGCGGGGCTACACCTTC.

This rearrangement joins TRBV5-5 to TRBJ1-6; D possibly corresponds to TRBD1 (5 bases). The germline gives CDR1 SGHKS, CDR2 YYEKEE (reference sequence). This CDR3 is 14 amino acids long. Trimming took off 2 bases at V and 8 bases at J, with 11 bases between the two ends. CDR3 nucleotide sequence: TGTGCCAGCAGCTTTATAGGGGAGGATTCACCCCTCCACTTT. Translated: CASSFIGEDSPLHF.

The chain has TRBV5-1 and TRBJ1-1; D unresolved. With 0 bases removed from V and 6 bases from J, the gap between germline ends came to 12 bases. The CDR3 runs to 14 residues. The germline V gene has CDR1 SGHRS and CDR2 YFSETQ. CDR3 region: CASSLGQRGAEAFF. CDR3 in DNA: TGCGCCAGCAGCTTGGGGCAGAGAGGCGCTGAAGCTTTCTTT.

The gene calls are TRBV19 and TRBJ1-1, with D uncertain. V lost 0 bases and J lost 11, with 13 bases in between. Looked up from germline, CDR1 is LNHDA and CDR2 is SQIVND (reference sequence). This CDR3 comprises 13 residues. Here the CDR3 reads CASSIDRPGLAFF. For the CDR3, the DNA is TGTGCCAGTAGTATAGATCGTCCAGGCCTTGCTTTCTTT.

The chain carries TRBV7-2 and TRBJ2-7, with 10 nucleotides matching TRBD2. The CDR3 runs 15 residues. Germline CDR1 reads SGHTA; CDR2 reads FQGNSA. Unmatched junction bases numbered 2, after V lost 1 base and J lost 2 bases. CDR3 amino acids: CASSLGTSGTYEQYF. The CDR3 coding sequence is TGTGCCAGCAGCTTAGGGACTAGCGGAACCTACGAGCAGTACTTC.

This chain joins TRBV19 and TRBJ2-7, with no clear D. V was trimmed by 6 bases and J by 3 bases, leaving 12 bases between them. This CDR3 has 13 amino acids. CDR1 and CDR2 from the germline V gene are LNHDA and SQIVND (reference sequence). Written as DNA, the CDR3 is TGTGCCAGTAGCCTAGGGCAGGACTACGAGCAGTACTTC. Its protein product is CASSLGQDYEQYF. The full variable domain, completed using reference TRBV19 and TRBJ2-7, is DGGITQSPKYLFRKEGQNVTLSCEQNLNHDAMYWYRQDPGQGLRLIYYSQIVNDFQKGDIAEGYSVSREKKESFPLTVTSAQKNPTAFYLCASSLGQDYEQYFGPGTRLTVT.

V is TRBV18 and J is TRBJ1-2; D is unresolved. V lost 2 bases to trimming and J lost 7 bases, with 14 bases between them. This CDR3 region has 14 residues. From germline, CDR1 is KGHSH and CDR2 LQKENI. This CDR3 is CASSPAVESGGYTF. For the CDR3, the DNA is TGTGCCAGCTCACCAGCCGTGGAGTCGGGTGGCTACACCTTC.

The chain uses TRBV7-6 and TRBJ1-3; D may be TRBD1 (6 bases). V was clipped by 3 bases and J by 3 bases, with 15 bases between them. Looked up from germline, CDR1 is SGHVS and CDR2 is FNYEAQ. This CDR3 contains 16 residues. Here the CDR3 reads CASSLQGGGFGNTIYF. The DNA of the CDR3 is TGTGCCAGCAGCTTGCAAGGGGGAGGTTTTGGAAACACCATATATTTT.

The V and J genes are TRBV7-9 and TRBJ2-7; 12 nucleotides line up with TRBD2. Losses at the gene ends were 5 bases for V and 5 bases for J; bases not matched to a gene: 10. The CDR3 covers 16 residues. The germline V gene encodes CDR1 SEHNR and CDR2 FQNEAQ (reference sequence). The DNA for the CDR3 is TGTGCCAGCAGCGGGGTGACTAGCGGGAGCTACGACGAGCAGTACTTC. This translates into CASSGVTSGSYDEQYF.

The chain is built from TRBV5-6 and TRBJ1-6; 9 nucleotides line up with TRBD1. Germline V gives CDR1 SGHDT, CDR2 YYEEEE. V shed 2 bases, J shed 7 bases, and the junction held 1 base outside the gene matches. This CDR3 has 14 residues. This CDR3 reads CASSLGTGNSPLHF. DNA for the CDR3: TGTGCCAGCAGCTTAGGGACAGGGAATTCACCCCTCCACTTT.

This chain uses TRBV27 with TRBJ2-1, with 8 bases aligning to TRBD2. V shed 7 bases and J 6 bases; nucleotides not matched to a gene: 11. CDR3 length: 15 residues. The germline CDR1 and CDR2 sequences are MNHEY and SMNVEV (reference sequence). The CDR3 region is CASTRSRSGSNEQFF. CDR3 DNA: TGTGCCAGCACCCGAAGTCGGAGCGGGAGCAATGAGCAGTTCTTC.

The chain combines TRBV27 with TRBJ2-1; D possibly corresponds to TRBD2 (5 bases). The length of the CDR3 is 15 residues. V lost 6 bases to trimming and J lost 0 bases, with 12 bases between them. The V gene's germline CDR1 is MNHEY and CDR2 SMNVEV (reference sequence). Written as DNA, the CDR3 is TGTGCCAGCAGCGGGATTTTTAGCTCCTACAATGAGCAGTTCTTC. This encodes CASSGIFSSYNEQFF.

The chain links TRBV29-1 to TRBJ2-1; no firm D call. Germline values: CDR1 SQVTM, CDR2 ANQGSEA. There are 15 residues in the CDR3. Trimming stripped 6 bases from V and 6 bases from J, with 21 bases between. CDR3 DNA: TGCAGCGTCGATTTATCCCCCTTCATGGGCAATGAGCAGTTCTTC. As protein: CSVDLSPFMGNEQFF.

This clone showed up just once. The CDR3 DNA is TGTGCCAGTAGCCCGACAGGGGGGTACACTGAAGCTTTCTTT. It is translated as CASSPTGGYTEAFF. The chain joins TRBV19 to TRBJ1-1; 9 bases line up with TRBD1. Germline V gene lookup returns CDR1 LNHDA and CDR2 SQIVND (reference sequence). V shed 6 bases and J 3 bases; nucleotides not matched to a gene: 5. CDR3 length: 14 residues.

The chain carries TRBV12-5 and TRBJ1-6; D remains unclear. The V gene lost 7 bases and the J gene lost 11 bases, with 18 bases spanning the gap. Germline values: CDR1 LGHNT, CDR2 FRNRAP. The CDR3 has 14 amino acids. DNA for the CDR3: TGTGCTAGTGTAATCTCTGACACCGGAGCACCCCTCCACTTT. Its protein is CASVISDTGAPLHF.

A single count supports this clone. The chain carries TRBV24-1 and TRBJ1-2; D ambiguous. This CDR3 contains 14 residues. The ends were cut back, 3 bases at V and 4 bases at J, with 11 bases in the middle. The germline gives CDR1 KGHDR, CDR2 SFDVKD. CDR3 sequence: CATSDPGKIYGYTF. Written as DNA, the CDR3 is TGTGCCACCAGTGATCCCGGGAAGATCTATGGCTACACCTTC.

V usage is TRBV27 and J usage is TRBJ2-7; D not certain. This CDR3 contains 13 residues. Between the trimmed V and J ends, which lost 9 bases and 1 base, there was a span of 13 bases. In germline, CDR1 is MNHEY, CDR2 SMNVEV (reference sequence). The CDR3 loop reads CARHCRGSYEQYF. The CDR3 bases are TGTGCCAGGCACTGTCGCGGATCCTACGAGCAGTACTTC.

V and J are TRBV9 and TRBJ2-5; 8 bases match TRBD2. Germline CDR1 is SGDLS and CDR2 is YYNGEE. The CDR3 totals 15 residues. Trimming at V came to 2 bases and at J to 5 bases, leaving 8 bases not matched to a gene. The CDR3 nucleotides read TGTGCCAGCAGCGTGACAGCGGGAGTTGGGGAGACCCAGTACTTC. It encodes CASSVTAGVGETQYF.